The T cell receptor (beta chain) under discussion was sequenced for a study of T cells after yellow fever vaccination. Overall study: SMART-Seq v4 Ultra Low Input prepared the low-cell-number fractions.

This clonotype was observed a handful of times. No antigen is known for it. With 5 bases clipped from V and 3 bases from J, the junction kept 9 bases outside the gene matches. The CDR3 contains 15 residues. The germline gives CDR1 SGHTA, CDR2 FQGNSA. Broader study findings: Abundant clonotypes (contaminants from the bulk population) could be present in FACS-sorted repertoires. Compared with primary, the secondary response was weaker and peaked at day 5, not 15. Reappearance after the booster was observed for most primary-vaccination clones (96% CD4, roughly 90% CD8).

From the 5' RACE reads, TCRdb called clonotypes with MiXCR, one entry per CDR3 protein. The sample holds approximately 160,000 distinct CDR3 sequences, around 9% seen once. The sample here was CD8+ T cells sorted from PBMCs, taken 45 days after the yellow fever booster vaccination. The receptor was isolated from a man aged 18-30 years who received the YFV17D yellow fever vaccine. The chain carries TRBV7-2 and TRBJ2-5, with 7 bases fitting TRBD2. Written as DNA, the CDR3 is TGTGCCAGCAGCCTATACCTAGCGGATAAAGAGACCCAGTACTTC. Its protein product is CASSLYLADKETQYF. Together with reference TRBV7-2 and TRBJ2-5, the CDR3 gives the full variable domain: GAGVSQSPSNKVTEKGKDVELRCDPISGHTALYWYRQSLGQGLEFLIYFQGNSAPDKSGLPSDRFSAERTGGSVSTLTIQRTQQEDSAVYLCASSLYLADKETQYFGPGTRLLVL.